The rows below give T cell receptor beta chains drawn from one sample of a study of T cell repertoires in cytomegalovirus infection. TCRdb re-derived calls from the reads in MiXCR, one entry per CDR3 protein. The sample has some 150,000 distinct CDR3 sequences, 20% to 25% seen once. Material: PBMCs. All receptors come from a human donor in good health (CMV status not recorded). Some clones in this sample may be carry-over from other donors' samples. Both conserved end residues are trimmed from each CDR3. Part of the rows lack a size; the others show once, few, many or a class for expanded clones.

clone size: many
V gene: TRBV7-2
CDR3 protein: ASSFPGGDSPLH

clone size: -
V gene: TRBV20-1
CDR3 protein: SARDPGLLAGVTYEQY

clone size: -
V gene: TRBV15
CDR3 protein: ATSTGLFNEKLF

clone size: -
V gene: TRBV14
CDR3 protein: ASSQVQGGREAF

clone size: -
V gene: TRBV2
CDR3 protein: ASSDRQLNEKLF

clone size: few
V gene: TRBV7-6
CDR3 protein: ASSSAGQGTDTQY

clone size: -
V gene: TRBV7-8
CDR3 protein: ASSLTGYYEQY

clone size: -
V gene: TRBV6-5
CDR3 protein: ASSYSPSYEQY

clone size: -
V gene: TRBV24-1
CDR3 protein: ATSDSPTGSGANVLT

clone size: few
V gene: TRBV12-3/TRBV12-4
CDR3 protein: ASTLMLNTEAF

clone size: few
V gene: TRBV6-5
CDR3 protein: ASSYETQSSYNEQF

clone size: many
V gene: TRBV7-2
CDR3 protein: ASSSLAYSYNEQF

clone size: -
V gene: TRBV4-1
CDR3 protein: ASSLAGTPTDTQY

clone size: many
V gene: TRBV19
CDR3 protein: ASSVTGTGYDEQY

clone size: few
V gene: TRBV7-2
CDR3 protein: ASSYSGTGAEKLF

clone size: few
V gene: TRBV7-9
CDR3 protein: ASSLGGQGHQPQH

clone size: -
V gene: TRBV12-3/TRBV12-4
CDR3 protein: ASSLGGNSYNSPLH

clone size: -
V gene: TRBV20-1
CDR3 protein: SAWTTSSYEQY

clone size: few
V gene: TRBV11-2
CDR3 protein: ASSLVGASDNEQF

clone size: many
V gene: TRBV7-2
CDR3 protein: ASSLANQPQH

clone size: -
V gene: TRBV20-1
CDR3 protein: SAIEMNEQF

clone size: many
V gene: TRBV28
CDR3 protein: ASSLTETKSPLH

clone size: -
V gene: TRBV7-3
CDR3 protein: ASSLTQLGEQF

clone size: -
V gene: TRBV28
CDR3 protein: ASSFPGGLYEQF

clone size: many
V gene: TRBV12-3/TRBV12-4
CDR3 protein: ASSLQGGADTQY

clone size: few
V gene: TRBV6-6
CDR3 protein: ASSPTGYGYT

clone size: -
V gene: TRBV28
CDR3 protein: ASSQANRDSNQPQH

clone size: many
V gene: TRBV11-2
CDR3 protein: ASSLSSVGLTDTQY

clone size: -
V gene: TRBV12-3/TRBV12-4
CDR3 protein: ASSLTTSPLH

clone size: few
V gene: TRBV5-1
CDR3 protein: ASSFAMHGEKLF

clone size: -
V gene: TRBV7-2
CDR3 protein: ASSSATSGRLYEQY

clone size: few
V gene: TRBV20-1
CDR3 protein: SVLDREEVQY

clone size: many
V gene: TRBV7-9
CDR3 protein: ASSPGLAGVADTQY

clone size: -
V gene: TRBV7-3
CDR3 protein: ASILDRGGGDAQY

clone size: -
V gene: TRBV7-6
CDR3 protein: ASSFLKASETQY

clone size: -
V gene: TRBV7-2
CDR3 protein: ASSSDVARAYNEQF

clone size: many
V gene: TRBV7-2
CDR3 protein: ASSFGSSGATDTQY

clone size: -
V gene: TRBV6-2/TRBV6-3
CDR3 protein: ATRQGQETQY

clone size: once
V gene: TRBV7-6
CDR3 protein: ASSPVLRGQETQY

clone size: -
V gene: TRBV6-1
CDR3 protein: ASSTGTHSYNEQF

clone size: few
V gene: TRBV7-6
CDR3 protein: ASSPASRADTEAF

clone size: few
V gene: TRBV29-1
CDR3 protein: SVEPGTAYNEQF

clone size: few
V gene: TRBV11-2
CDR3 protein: ASSLAVRGGTEAF

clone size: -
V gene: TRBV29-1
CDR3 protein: SAGQGTSYEQY

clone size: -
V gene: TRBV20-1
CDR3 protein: SARVSWNTEAF

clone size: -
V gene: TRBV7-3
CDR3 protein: ASSSTSGSGNEQF

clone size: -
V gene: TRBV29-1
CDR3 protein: SVRAPENTGELF

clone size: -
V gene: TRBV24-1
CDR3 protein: ATSDLPPGGDYGYT

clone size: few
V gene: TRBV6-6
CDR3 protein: ASSFGQSYEQY

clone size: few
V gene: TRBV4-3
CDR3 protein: ASSQGTGAYTIY

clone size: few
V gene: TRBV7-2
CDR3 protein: ASSYARGQAF

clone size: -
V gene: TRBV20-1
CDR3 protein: SAVRDRGNHPQETQY

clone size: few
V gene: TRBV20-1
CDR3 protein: SAPGLVQETQY

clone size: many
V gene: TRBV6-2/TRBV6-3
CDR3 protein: ATRDRLQGGEQY

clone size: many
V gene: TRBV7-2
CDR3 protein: ASSSQGALGEKLF